Listed here are 13 T cell receptor beta chains from one sample, sequenced in a study of shared clonotypes between healthy human individuals. The repertoire was sequenced with immunoSEQ multiplex PCR; TCRdb's copy has only in-frame clones and lacks some. The sample has a few million clones, approximately 94% seen once; the top ten hold 0.13% to 0.15%. Specimen: naive CD4+ T cells sorted from blood. Subset meaning: CD45RA+ positively selected. These receptor sequences come from a young man in good health.

The rearrangement links TRBV6-6 to TRBJ2-2; the D gene is possibly TRBD1 (5 bases). This CDR3 has 16 amino acids. CDR1 is MNHNY, CDR2 SVGAGI, per germline (reference sequence). Trimming removed 4 bases from V and 4 bases from J, with 16 bases in between. CDR3 loop: CASSSPDIRSTGELFF. The CDR3 bases are TGTGCCAGCAGTTCCCCGGACATACGGTCCACCGGGGAGCTGTTTTTT.

The rearrangement links TRBV7-2 to TRBJ2-3; a weak D match, TRBD2 (6 bases). Germline CDR1 reads SGHTA; CDR2 reads FQGNSA. There are 12 residues in the CDR3. The germline V and J ends were trimmed by 6 bases and 5 bases, with 9 bases remaining between them. CDR3 nucleotide sequence: TGTGCCAGCAGGGGAGCGGGAGATACGCAGTATTTT. It is translated as CASRGAGDTQYF.

The chain uses TRBV6-5 and TRBJ2-3; 10 bases align to TRBD2. Germline V gene sequence: CDR1 MNHEY, CDR2 SVGAGI. CDR3 size: 14 residues. V dropped 5 bases and J dropped 5; count of bases not matched to a gene: 4. Written as DNA, the CDR3 is TGTGCCAGCAGTACCGGGACTAGCGAAGATACGCAGTATTTT. This gives the protein CASSTGTSEDTQYF.

On this clone: This CDR3 is also generated by other DNA sequences in the sample. The chain has TRBV19 and TRBJ2-7; 8 nucleotides align to TRBD2. The CDR3 runs to 15 residues. J gave up 3 bases and V 2 bases, and 6 bases lay outside the gene matches. Germline V lookup: CDR1 LNHDA, CDR2 SQIVND (reference sequence). This CDR3 is CASSILSAGGYEQYF. CDR3 DNA sequence: TGTGCCAGTAGTATACTCAGTGCGGGAGGCTACGAGCAGTACTTC.

With respect to this clone: Other DNA sequences in this specimen translate into the identical CDR3. V usage is TRBV30 and J usage is TRBJ1-5; the D is unclear. This CDR3 comprises 13 residues. Trimming took off 3 bases at V and 0 bases at J, with 6 bases between the two ends. Germline lookup yields CDR1 GTSNPN and CDR2 SVGIG (reference sequence). The CDR3 DNA sequence: TGTGCCTGGAGCTTAGATAGCAATCAGCCCCAGCATTTT. Its protein product is CAWSLDSNQPQHF.

This chain's CDR3 is CASSLQGFSFNEQFF. The DNA of the CDR3 is TGTGCCAGCAGCTTACAGGGTTTCTCGTTCAATGAGCAGTTCTTC. V usage is TRBV7-9 and J usage is TRBJ2-1; perhaps TRBD1 as D (5 bases). The ends were cut back, 2 bases at V and 6 bases at J, with 14 bases in the middle. This CDR3 is built from 15 residues. From germline, CDR1 is SEHNR and CDR2 FQNEAQ (reference sequence).

Details on this clone: Other DNA sequences in this specimen translate into the identical CDR3. The chain uses TRBV19 and TRBJ2-7; the D gene could be TRBD1 or TRBD2 (5 bases each). Trimming cost V 4 bases and J 0 bases, with 7 bases left between them. The CDR3 is 13 amino acids. The germline V gene encodes CDR1 LNHDA and CDR2 SQIVND (reference sequence). This chain's CDR3 is CASSTGSSYEQYF. The CDR3 DNA reads as TGTGCCAGTAGTACAGGGAGCTCCTACGAGCAGTACTTC.

The chain carries TRBV7-2 and TRBJ2-3; 7 bases line up with TRBD2. This CDR3 region has 12 residues. CDR1 is SGHTA, CDR2 FQGNSA, per germline. Unmatched junction bases numbered 2, after V lost 5 bases and J lost 6 bases. The CDR3 nucleotides read TGTGCCAGCAGCATACTAGCGGATACGCAGTATTTT. Its translation: CASSILADTQYF.

The chain carries TRBV6-5 and TRBJ2-1; 8 bases fit TRBD2. The length of the CDR3 is 15 residues. With V trimmed by 4 bases and J by 4 bases, 6 bases remained unmatched. Per the germline V gene, CDR1 is MNHEY and CDR2 is SVGAGI. CDR3 amino acids: CASSSPQRGYNEQFF. The CDR3, as DNA: TGTGCCAGCAGTTCCCCACAGCGGGGGTACAATGAGCAGTTCTTC.

The J gene is TRBJ2-2, the V gene TRBV7-9; 7 positions agree with TRBD2. Per germline, CDR1 SEHNR and CDR2 FQNEAQ (reference sequence). V dropped 5 bases and J dropped 1; count of bases not matched to a gene: 1. CDR3 size: 14 residues. The CDR3 coding sequence is TGTGCCAGCAGCCGGGGGGTGAACACCGGGGAGCTGTTTTTT. The encoded protein is CASSRGVNTGELFF.

This rearrangement joins TRBV18 to TRBJ1-2; TRBD1 might be the D (6 bases). Germline loops: CDR1 KGHSH, CDR2 LQKENI. Trimming removed 2 bases at V and 7 bases at J, with 14 bases between. The CDR3 is made up of 14 amino acids. The CDR3 DNA follows: TGTGCCAGCTCACCAACAACAGGGATGTCTGGCTACACCTTC. Protein sequence: CASSPTTGMSGYTF. Drawing the rest from reference TRBV18 and TRBJ1-2, the complete variable domain is NAGVMQNPRHLVRRRGQEARLRCSPMKGHSHVYWYRQLPEEGLKFMVYLQKENIIDESGMPKERFSAEFPKEGPSILRIQQVVRGDSAAYFCASSPTTGMSGYTFGSGTRLTVV.

The chain employs TRBV5-1 and TRBJ1-6, with a weak D call TRBD1 (6 bases). V lost 7 bases and J lost 5, with 13 bases in between. This CDR3 is built from 14 residues. Germline loops: CDR1 SGHRS, CDR2 YFSETQ. This chain's CDR3 is CASGAGADNSPLHF. The CDR3 nucleotides read TGCGCCAGCGGGGCAGGGGCCGATAATTCACCCCTCCACTTT.

The gene calls are TRBV6-5 and TRBJ2-3; 10 bases line up with TRBD2. CDR1 is MNHEY, CDR2 SVGAGI, per germline. The CDR3 is 15 amino acids. V trimming: 8 bases; J trimming: 2 bases; junction bases outside the gene matches: 7. CDR3 DNA sequence: TGTGCCAGCTGTCGAAGCGGGGGGGACACAGATACGCAGTATTTT. Translating gives CASCRSGGDTDTQYF.